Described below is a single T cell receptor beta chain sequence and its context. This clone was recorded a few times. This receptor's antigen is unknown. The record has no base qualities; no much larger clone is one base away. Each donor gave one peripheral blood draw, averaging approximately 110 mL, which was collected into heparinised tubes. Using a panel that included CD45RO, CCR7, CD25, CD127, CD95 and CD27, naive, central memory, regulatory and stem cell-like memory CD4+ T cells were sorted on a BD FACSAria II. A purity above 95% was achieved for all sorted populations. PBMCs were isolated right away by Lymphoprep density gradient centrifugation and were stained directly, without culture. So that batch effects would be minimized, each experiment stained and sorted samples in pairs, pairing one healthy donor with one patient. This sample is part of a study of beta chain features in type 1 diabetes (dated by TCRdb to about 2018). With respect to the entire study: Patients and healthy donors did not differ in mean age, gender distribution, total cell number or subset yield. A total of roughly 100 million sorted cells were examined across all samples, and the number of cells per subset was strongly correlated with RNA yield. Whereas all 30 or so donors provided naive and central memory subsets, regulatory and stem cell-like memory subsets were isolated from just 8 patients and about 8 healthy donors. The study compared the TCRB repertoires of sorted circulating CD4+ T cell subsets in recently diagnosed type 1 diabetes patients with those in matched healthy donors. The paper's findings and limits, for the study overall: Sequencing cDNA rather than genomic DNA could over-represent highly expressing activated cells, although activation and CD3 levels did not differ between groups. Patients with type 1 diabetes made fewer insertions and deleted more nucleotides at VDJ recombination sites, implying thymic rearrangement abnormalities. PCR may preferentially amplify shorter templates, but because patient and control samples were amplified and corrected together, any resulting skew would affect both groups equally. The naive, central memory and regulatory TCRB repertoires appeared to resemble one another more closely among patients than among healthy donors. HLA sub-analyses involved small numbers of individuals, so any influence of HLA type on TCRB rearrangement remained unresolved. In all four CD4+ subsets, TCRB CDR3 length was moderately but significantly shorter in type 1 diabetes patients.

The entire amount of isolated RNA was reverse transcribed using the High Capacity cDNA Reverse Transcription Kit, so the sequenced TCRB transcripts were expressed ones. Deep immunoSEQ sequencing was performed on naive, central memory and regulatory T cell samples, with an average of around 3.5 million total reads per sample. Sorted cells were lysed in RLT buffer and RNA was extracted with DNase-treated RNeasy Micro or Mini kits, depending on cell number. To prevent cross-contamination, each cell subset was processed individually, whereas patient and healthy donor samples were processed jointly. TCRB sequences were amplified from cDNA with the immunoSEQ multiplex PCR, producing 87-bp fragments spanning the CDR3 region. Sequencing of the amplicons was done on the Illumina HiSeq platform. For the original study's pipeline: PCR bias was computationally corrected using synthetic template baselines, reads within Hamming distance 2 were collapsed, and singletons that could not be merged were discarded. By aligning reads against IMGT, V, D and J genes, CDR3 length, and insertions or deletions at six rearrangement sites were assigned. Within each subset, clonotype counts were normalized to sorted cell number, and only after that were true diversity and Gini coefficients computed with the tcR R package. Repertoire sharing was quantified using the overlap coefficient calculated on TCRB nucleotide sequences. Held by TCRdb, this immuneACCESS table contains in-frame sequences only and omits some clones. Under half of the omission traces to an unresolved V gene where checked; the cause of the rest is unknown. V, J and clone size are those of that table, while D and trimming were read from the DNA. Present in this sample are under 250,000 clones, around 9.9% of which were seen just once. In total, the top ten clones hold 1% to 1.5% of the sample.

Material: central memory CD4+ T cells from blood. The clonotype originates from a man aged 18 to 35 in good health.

The DNA sequence is given as TGCGCCAGCAGCTTCCTACTAGCGGGACAGGGGAATGAGCAGTTCTTC. Protein translation: CASSFLLAGQGNEQFF. The chain links TRBV5-1 with TRBJ2-1; the D gene cannot be resolved beyond TRBD1 or TRBD2, each matching 10 bases. According to the germline V gene, CDR1 reads SGHRS and CDR2 reads YFSETQ. The germline ends are 19 bases apart after V is trimmed by 2 bases and J by 7 bases. The CDR3 numbers 16 residues from cysteine through phenylalanine. This entry keeps only the CDR3 DNA: 48 bases, framed from base 1.